One sample yielded the 29 T cell receptor beta chains listed below, sequenced in a study of blood T cell repertoires in COVID-19. Assay used: immunoSEQ multiplex PCR; TCRdb lists only in-frame clones, some missing. There are 100,000 to 150,000 clones in the sample; around four fifths occur only once, and roughly 25% lies in the top ten. The sequenced material came from peripheral blood. Every receptor here comes from a human donor in a cohort sampled during active COVID-19.

CDR3 nucleotides: TGTGCCAGCAGCGTAGAGGTCGGGGTTTACAATGAGCAGTTCTTC. This sequence encodes CASSVEVGVYNEQFF. The chain links TRBV9 to TRBJ2-1, with a possible D match to TRBD2 (5 bases). The V end lost 0 bases, the J end lost 4 bases, and 11 bases lay between the germline ends. Germline V CDR1 and CDR2: SGDLS, YYNGEE. The CDR3 length is 15 residues.

This chain joins TRBV27 and TRBJ2-1; 10 bases fit TRBD2. Germline CDR1 MNHEY, CDR2 SMNVEV (reference sequence). Germline trimming cut 5 bases from V and 8 bases from J; bases unmatched to any gene: 12. CDR3 length: 16 residues. The CDR3, as DNA: TGTGCCAGCAGTGTAGGGCTAGCGGGAGTAGCCTATGAGCAGTTCTTC. Its protein is CASSVGLAGVAYEQFF.

This chain joins TRBV6-5 and TRBJ1-1, with 8 bases identical to TRBD1. The CDR3 is made up of 16 amino acids. Germline CDR1 is MNHEY and CDR2 is SVGAGI. V shed 0 bases, J shed 1 base, and the junction held 4 bases outside the gene matches. CDR3 nucleotides: TGTGCCAGCAGTTACTCCCCAGGGACAGGGAACACTGAAGCTTTCTTT. Residues: CASSYSPGTGNTEAFF.

This sequence joins TRBV10-3 and TRBJ1-1; 8 positions match TRBD1. The CDR3 has 12 amino acids. V shed 10 bases, J shed 5 bases, and the junction held 6 bases outside the gene matches. Germline V gene lookup returns CDR1 ENHRY and CDR2 SYGVKD. CDR3: CATGQGGTEAFF. The CDR3 DNA reads TGTGCCACCGGACAGGGAGGAACTGAAGCTTTCTTT.

This chain connects TRBV27 to TRBJ2-7; 10 bases align to TRBD1. The CDR3 covers 14 residues. V lost 9 bases to trimming and J lost 3 bases; unmatched junction nucleotides: 8. In germline, CDR1 is MNHEY, CDR2 SMNVEV (reference sequence). In nucleotides, the CDR3 is TGTGCCAGTAATTCGGGACAGGGGAGCTACGAGCAGTACTTC. The encoded protein is CASNSGQGSYEQYF.

This clone was observed a single time. This chain joins TRBV20-1 and TRBJ2-1; D unclear. CDR1 is DFQATT, CDR2 SNEGSKA, per germline (reference sequence). CDR3 length: 11 residues. V was pared by 2 bases and J by 5 bases, with 4 bases between. CDR3 sequence (DNA): TGCAGTGCTAGACAGGACAATGAGCAGTTCTTC. This translates into CSARQDNEQFF.

The rearrangement joins TRBV7-9 to TRBJ1-1, with D maybe TRBD1 (5 bases). The V end was cut by 8 bases, the J end by 5 bases, with 15 bases between. The length of the CDR3 is 13 residues. Germline V gives CDR1 SEHNR, CDR2 FQNEAQ (reference sequence). The CDR3 bases are TGTGCCAGCCATTTAGGGGCGGGGACTGAAGCTTTCTTT. This codes for CASHLGAGTEAFF.

This chain links TRBV5-4 with TRBJ2-7; the match to TRBD1 covers 9 bases. The CDR3 has 15 amino acids. V lost 4 bases to trimming and J lost 3 bases; unmatched junction nucleotides: 8. CDR1 SGHNT and CDR2 YYREEE come from the germline V gene (reference sequence). In DNA form, the CDR3 reads TGTGCCAGCAGCGTGGACAGGGGAGATATCTACGAGCAGTACTTC. This codes for CASSVDRGDIYEQYF.

The chain couples TRBV18 to TRBJ1-2, with D possibly being TRBD1 (6 bases). The germline V gene has CDR1 KGHSH and CDR2 LQKENI. V lost 3 bases and J 8 bases, leaving 19 bases between the germline ends. The CDR3 is 15 amino acids. The DNA of the CDR3 is TGTGCCAGCTCACCTAATTTCGGCAGGGGAAACGGCTACACCTTC. It encodes CASSPNFGRGNGYTF.

This clone is a singleton in its sample. J is TRBJ2-4 and V is TRBV28; TRBD2 agrees at 11 bases. Trimming at V came to 3 bases and at J to 13 bases, leaving 8 bases not matched to a gene. The CDR3 totals 14 residues. Germline-derived CDR1 and CDR2 are MDHEN and SYDVKM. CDR3 sequence: CASSFGLAGERQYF. The DNA of the CDR3 is TGTGCCAGCAGTTTTGGACTAGCGGGCGAAAGACAGTACTTC.

This chain links TRBV7-2 with TRBJ1-4; TRBD1 matches 10 bases. The germline gives CDR1 SGHTA, CDR2 FQGNSA. The V and J ends lost 3 bases and 4 bases, in that order; junction bases with no gene match: 2. The CDR3 sequence is 15 residues long. The CDR3 is CASSLGQGINEKLFF. The CDR3 nucleotides are TGTGCCAGCAGCTTGGGACAGGGGATTAATGAAAAACTGTTTTTT.

The V and J genes are TRBV2 and TRBJ2-1; a weak D match, TRBD1 (5 bases). CDR3 length equals 14 residues. V gave up 6 bases and J gave up 3 bases, with 12 bases separating them. Germline loops: CDR1 SNHLY, CDR2 FYNNEI. DNA for the CDR3: TGTGCCAGCAGGGACACCGGCATCTACAATGAGCAGTTCTTC. Protein: CASRDTGIYNEQFF. Full variable domain (outside the CDR3, taken from reference TRBV2 and TRBJ2-1): EPEVTQTPSHQVTQMGQEVILRCVPISNHLYFYWYRQILGQKVEFLVSFYNNEISEKSEIFDDQFSVERPDGSNFTLKIRSTKLEDSAMYFCASRDTGIYNEQFFGPGTRLTVL.

This chain links TRBV5-1 with TRBJ2-3; a weak D match, TRBD2 (5 bases). Trimming took off 3 bases at V and 4 bases at J, with 6 bases between the two ends. The germline V gene has CDR1 SGHRS and CDR2 YFSETQ. The length of the CDR3 is 12 residues. CDR3 nucleotide sequence: TGCGCCAGCAGCTACGGGGCAGATACGCAGTATTTT. It codes for CASSYGADTQYF.

This chain connects TRBV23-1 to TRBJ2-7; TRBD2 might be the D (5 bases). TRBV23-1 is an ORF; its function is uncertain. Deletions cut 10 bases from V and 11 bases from J, with 24 bases between. The CDR3 runs to 13 residues. The DNA for the CDR3 is TGCGCCACCCAACTTACCTGGACTGTCCAGGAGTACTTC. This codes for CATQLTWTVQEYF.

V and J are TRBV5-5 and TRBJ2-6; 7 nucleotides line up with TRBD1. The CDR3 is 16 residues long. V trimming: 3 bases; J trimming: 0 bases; junction bases outside the gene matches: 3. Germline loops: CDR1 SGHKS, CDR2 YYEKEE (reference sequence). The CDR3 loop is CASSSRGRSGANVLTF. The DNA for the CDR3 is TGTGCCAGCAGCTCAAGGGGGCGCTCTGGGGCCAACGTCCTGACTTTC.

The J gene is TRBJ2-1, the V gene TRBV29-1; a possible D gene is TRBD1 (5 bases). The V end was cut by 4 bases, the J end by 7 bases, with 17 bases between. The CDR3 runs 14 residues. Germline V gene sequence: CDR1 SQVTM, CDR2 ANQGSEA. CDR3 sequence: CSVGGTRVRNEQFF. DNA of the CDR3: TGCAGCGTTGGTGGTACCAGGGTGAGGAATGAGCAGTTCTTC.

The chain joins TRBV11-2 to TRBJ2-5, with TRBD2 matching over 8 bases. J lost 9 bases, V lost 0 bases, and 6 bases had no gene match. The germline CDR1 and CDR2 sequences are SGHAT and FQNNGV. The CDR3 totals 14 residues. The CDR3 DNA reads TGTGCCAGCAGCTTAGACAGGGGCGGGGGGTCCCAGTACTTC. It specifies CASSLDRGGGSQYF.

This clone was detected only once. The genes are TRBV28 and TRBJ1-2; D is unclear. From germline, CDR1 is MDHEN and CDR2 SYDVKM. CDR3 size: 13 residues. Trimming removed 6 bases from V and 0 bases from J, with 8 bases in between. DNA of the CDR3: TGTGCCAGCAGCCCGAGGACTAACTATGGCTACACCTTC. Protein: CASSPRTNYGYTF.

The V and J genes are TRBV29-1 and TRBJ1-4; maybe TRBD1 (6 bases). This CDR3 has 13 residues. Germline V lookup: CDR1 SQVTM, CDR2 ANQGSEA. Trimming shortened V by 7 bases and J by 0 bases, and 9 bases separated the two germline ends. The CDR3 sequence: CSGRQATNEKLFF. CDR3 bases: TGCAGCGGTCGACAGGCAACTAATGAAAAACTGTTTTTT.

This rearrangement joins TRBV5-8 to TRBJ2-3, with TRBD1 matching 8 bases. The CDR3 sequence is 15 residues long. Germline trimming cut 6 bases from V and 0 bases from J; bases unmatched to any gene: 6. CDR1 and CDR2 from the germline V gene are SGHTS and YDEGEE. DNA of the CDR3: TGTGCCAGCATAATGACAGGGGCTAGCACAGATACGCAGTATTTT. Amino acids: CASIMTGASTDTQYF. Based on the CDR3 plus reference TRBV5-8 and TRBJ2-3, the full variable domain is EAGVTQSPTHLIKTRGQQATLRCSPISGHTSVYWYQQALGLGLQFLLWYDEGEERNRGNFPPRFSGRQFPNYSSELNVNALELEDSALYLCASIMTGASTDTQYFGPGTRLTVL.

The chain has TRBV5-1 and TRBJ2-1; TRBD2 matches at 7 bases. The germline CDR1 and CDR2 sequences are SGHRS and YFSETQ. V lost 1 base, J lost 0 bases, and 4 bases stayed unmatched. This CDR3 has 16 amino acids. CDR3 residues: CASSLSLAASYNEQFF. The CDR3 DNA reads TGCGCCAGCAGCTTGAGCCTAGCGGCCTCCTACAATGAGCAGTTCTTC.

The rearrangement links TRBV29-1 to TRBJ2-7; D not certain. The ends were cut back, 5 bases at V and 6 bases at J, with 14 bases in the middle. The CDR3 consists of 12 residues. Germline-derived CDR1 and CDR2 are SQVTM and ANQGSEA. The CDR3: CSVQLVKSEQYF. In nucleotides, the CDR3 is TGCAGCGTTCAGCTAGTAAAAAGCGAGCAGTACTTC.

This clone occurred once. This rearrangement joins TRBV5-4 to TRBJ2-1, with 7 bases matching TRBD2. V was pared by 3 bases and J by 3 bases, with 9 bases of the junction left unmatched. Germline V lookup: CDR1 SGHNT, CDR2 YYREEE (reference sequence). The CDR3 sequence is 16 residues long. The CDR3 region has the DNA TGTGCCAGCAGCTCGTTTGGTGGGGGGGGCTACAATGAGCAGTTCTTC. Its translation is CASSSFGGGGYNEQFF.

The CDR3 region is CASSQSGRAGTDTQYF. CDR3 sequence (DNA): TGCGCCAGCAGCCAAAGCGGGAGGGCCGGTACAGATACGCAGTATTTT. This chain joins TRBV4-3 and TRBJ2-3; TRBD2 agrees at 10 bases. Per germline, CDR1 LGHNA and CDR2 YSLEER. Trimming at V came to 2 bases and at J to 3 bases, leaving 5 bases not matched to a gene. The CDR3 extends over 16 amino acids.

J is TRBJ1-5 and V is TRBV18; D gene uncertain. V was shortened by 6 bases and J by 0 bases, with 12 bases between the two germline ends. Germline values: CDR1 KGHSH, CDR2 LQKENI. The CDR3 consists of 15 residues. The CDR3 here is CASSLLADSNQPQHF. The CDR3 DNA reads TGTGCCAGCTCCCTACTGGCGGATAGCAATCAGCCCCAGCATTTT.

The chain recombines TRBV28 with TRBJ2-3; 13 nucleotides align to TRBD2. The germline gives CDR1 MDHEN, CDR2 SYDVKM. The length of the CDR3 is 16 residues. V was clipped by 5 bases and J by 6 bases; unmatched bases: 8. The CDR3 region is CASSPGLAGAGDTQYF. CDR3 DNA sequence: TGTGCCAGCAGTCCAGGACTAGCGGGGGCCGGGGATACGCAGTATTTT.

The V call is TRBV3-1 (or the pseudogene TRBV3-2), the J call TRBJ2-1, with 9 positions matching TRBD1. Germline V gives CDR1 LGHDT, CDR2 YNNKEL (reference sequence). The CDR3 is made up of 21 amino acids. The J segment lost 9 bases and the V segment lost 0 bases, leaving 24 bases of the junction unmatched. CDR3 sequence: CASSQEPLGTGTIGGRVEQFF. The CDR3, as DNA: TGTGCCAGCAGCCAAGAACCCTTAGGGACAGGGACGATCGGCGGGAGAGTTGAGCAGTTCTTC.

The chain couples TRBV12-3 or TRBV12-4 to TRBJ1-2, with a weak D call TRBD1 (5 bases). V lost 4 bases and J 5 bases, leaving 11 bases between the germline ends. The CDR3 sequence is 13 residues long. This CDR3 is CASSSAAGYGYTF. The CDR3 DNA reads as TGTGCCAGCAGTTCCGCAGCAGGGTATGGCTACACCTTC.

The chain couples TRBV10-3 to TRBJ1-1, with 9 bases that match TRBD1. The germline V gene has CDR1 ENHRY and CDR2 SYGVKD. V lost 2 bases and J lost 7; bases outside the gene matches: 11. The CDR3 spans 16 residues. CDR3 nucleotides: TGTGCCATCAGTGAGCCAGGACAGGGGCCCGACGGTGAAGCTTTCTTT. Its protein is CAISEPGQGPDGEAFF.